Listed below are T cell receptor beta chains from one sample, sequenced in a study of shared clonotypes between healthy human individuals. The repertoire was sequenced with immunoSEQ multiplex PCR; TCRdb's copy has only in-frame clones and lacks some. The sample includes more than 550,000 clones, about nine tenths seen only once; the top ten take roughly 36%. The sample comprised memory CD8+ T cells from PBMCs. These TCRs come from a man aged 18 to 30 in good health. Some clones in this sample may be carry-over from other donors' samples. Both conserved end residues are part of each CDR3. The order of the fields is V gene, clone size, CDR3 length, J gene, D gene, CDR3 protein, CDR3 DNA. The D gene is left open where the match is weak. Size tells how often a clone was seen (once, few, many) or the class of an expanded clone, and some rows leave it out.

V gene: TRBV2; clone size: -; CDR3 length: 15; J gene: TRBJ1-3; D gene: -; CDR3 protein: CASSDRTVSGNTIYF; CDR3 DNA: TGTGCCAGCAGTGATCGGACGGTCTCTGGAAACACCATATATTTT
V gene: TRBV7-9; clone size: -; CDR3 length: 11; J gene: TRBJ2-7; D gene: -; CDR3 protein: CASSGSYEQYF; CDR3 DNA: TGTGCCAGCAGCGGGTCGTACGAGCAGTACTTC
V gene: TRBV7-9; clone size: -; CDR3 length: 15; J gene: TRBJ2-7; D gene: -; CDR3 protein: CASSPLGVLLGEQYF; CDR3 DNA: TGTGCCAGCAGCCCCCTCGGGGTTCTCCTCGGCGAGCAGTACTTC
V gene: TRBV7-9; clone size: -; CDR3 length: 11; J gene: TRBJ2-1; D gene: -; CDR3 protein: CASSLLGEQFF; CDR3 DNA: TGTGCCAGCAGCTTACTGGGGGAGCAGTTCTTC
V gene: TRBV9; clone size: -; CDR3 length: 17; J gene: TRBJ2-5; D gene: TRBD1; CDR3 protein: CASSVEPKDREQETQYF; CDR3 DNA: TGTGCCAGCAGCGTAGAGCCCAAGGACAGGGAACAAGAGACCCAGTACTTC
V gene: TRBV10-2; clone size: once; CDR3 length: 12; J gene: TRBJ2-7; D gene: -; CDR3 protein: CASSGGNHEQYF; CDR3 DNA: TGCGCCAGCAGTGGAGGGAACCACGAGCAGTACTTC
V gene: TRBV19; clone size: -; CDR3 length: 13; J gene: TRBJ1-5; D gene: -; CDR3 protein: CASSMAVDPPQHF; CDR3 DNA: TGTGCCAGTAGTATGGCAGTGGATCCGCCCCAGCATTTT
V gene: TRBV4-1; clone size: -; CDR3 length: 13; J gene: TRBJ2-7; D gene: -; CDR3 protein: CASSQRTDYEQYF; CDR3 DNA: TGCGCCAGCAGCCAAAGGACAGACTACGAGCAGTACTTC
V gene: TRBV4-3; clone size: -; CDR3 length: 15; J gene: TRBJ1-2; D gene: -; CDR3 protein: CASSQDVRANYGYTF; CDR3 DNA: TGCGCCAGCAGCCAAGACGTTCGGGCTAACTATGGCTACACCTTC
V gene: TRBV15; clone size: -; CDR3 length: 15; J gene: TRBJ2-7; D gene: TRBD2; CDR3 protein: CATSGRLAAAYEQYF; CDR3 DNA: TGTGCCACCAGCGGAAGACTAGCGGCGGCCTACGAGCAGTACTTC
V gene: TRBV30; clone size: -; CDR3 length: 10; J gene: TRBJ1-2; D gene: -; CDR3 protein: CAWRGVDDTF; CDR3 DNA: TGTGCCTGGCGGGGGGTTGACGACACCTTC
V gene: TRBV19; clone size: -; CDR3 length: 14; J gene: TRBJ2-7; D gene: -; CDR3 protein: CASSMGGDGNEQYF; CDR3 DNA: TGTGCCAGTAGTATGGGGGGAGACGGAAACGAGCAGTACTTC
V gene: TRBV30; clone size: -; CDR3 length: 15; J gene: TRBJ2-1; D gene: -; CDR3 protein: CAWTTKGGSYNEQFF; CDR3 DNA: TGTGCCTGGACCACTAAGGGGGGCTCCTACAATGAGCAGTTCTTC
V gene: TRBV28; clone size: -; CDR3 length: 14; J gene: TRBJ2-4; D gene: TRBD1; CDR3 protein: CARHSGTGSDLQYF; CDR3 DNA: TGTGCCAGGCATTCCGGGACAGGGAGTGACCTCCAGTACTTC
V gene: TRBV9; clone size: -; CDR3 length: 14; J gene: TRBJ2-1; D gene: TRBD2; CDR3 protein: CASSDGTSGNEQFF; CDR3 DNA: TGTGCCAGCAGCGATGGGACTAGCGGGAATGAGCAGTTCTTC
V gene: TRBV7-9; clone size: -; CDR3 length: 12; J gene: TRBJ2-7; D gene: -; CDR3 protein: CASSSSSYEQYF; CDR3 DNA: TGTGCCAGCAGCTCGAGCTCCTACGAGCAGTACTTC
V gene: TRBV6-5; clone size: -; CDR3 length: 15; J gene: TRBJ2-1; D gene: -; CDR3 protein: CASSYGLGFHNEQFF; CDR3 DNA: TGTGCCAGCAGTTACGGTTTAGGTTTTCACAATGAGCAGTTCTTC
V gene: TRBV4-1; clone size: -; CDR3 length: 15; J gene: TRBJ1-2; D gene: -; CDR3 protein: CASSQSGSSNYGYTF; CDR3 DNA: TGCGCCAGCAGCCAGAGCGGGAGCTCTAACTATGGCTACACCTTC
V gene: TRBV30; clone size: -; CDR3 length: 14; J gene: TRBJ1-2; D gene: -; CDR3 protein: CAWSGGRPFYGYTF; CDR3 DNA: TGTGCCTGGAGTGGTGGCAGGCCTTTCTATGGCTACACCTTC
V gene: TRBV30; clone size: -; CDR3 length: 14; J gene: TRBJ1-3; D gene: -; CDR3 protein: CAWSGPFSGNTIYF; CDR3 DNA: TGTGCCTGGAGCGGGCCCTTCTCTGGAAACACCATATATTTT
V gene: TRBV25-1; clone size: -; CDR3 length: 15; J gene: TRBJ1-2; D gene: -; CDR3 protein: CASSDRSNHMGGYTF; CDR3 DNA: TGTGCCAGCAGTGACCGTAGCAATCACATGGGCGGCTACACCTTC
V gene: TRBV27; clone size: -; CDR3 length: 16; J gene: TRBJ2-1; D gene: -; CDR3 protein: CASSLRTTLSYNEQFF; CDR3 DNA: TGTGCCAGCAGTTTACGCACCACCCTCTCCTACAATGAGCAGTTCTTC
V gene: TRBV7-8; clone size: -; CDR3 length: 15; J gene: TRBJ2-7; D gene: -; CDR3 protein: CASSSTGQNSYEQYF; CDR3 DNA: TGTGCCAGCAGCTCCACAGGACAGAACTCCTACGAGCAGTACTTC
V gene: TRBV27; clone size: -; CDR3 length: 13; J gene: TRBJ2-1; D gene: -; CDR3 protein: CASSFGLYNEQFF; CDR3 DNA: TGTGCCAGCAGTTTCGGTCTCTACAATGAGCAGTTCTTC
V gene: TRBV6-5; clone size: -; CDR3 length: 13; J gene: TRBJ1-2; D gene: -; CDR3 protein: CASSSTGNYGYTF; CDR3 DNA: TGTGCCAGCAGTTCGACTGGGAACTATGGCTACACCTTC
V gene: TRBV6-5; clone size: -; CDR3 length: 15; J gene: TRBJ2-7; D gene: TRBD2; CDR3 protein: CASSSGTSANYEQYF; CDR3 DNA: TGTGCCAGCAGTTCGGGGACTAGCGCCAACTACGAGCAGTACTTC
V gene: TRBV9; clone size: -; CDR3 length: 15; J gene: TRBJ2-7; D gene: -; CDR3 protein: CASSVGGGMTYEQYF; CDR3 DNA: TGTGCCAGCAGCGTAGGGGGCGGGATGACATACGAGCAGTACTTC
V gene: TRBV19; clone size: -; CDR3 length: 17; J gene: TRBJ1-1; D gene: -; CDR3 protein: CASSIFGWADVDTEAFF; CDR3 DNA: TGTGCCAGTAGTATCTTCGGGTGGGCGGATGTCGACACTGAAGCTTTCTTT
V gene: TRBV13; clone size: -; CDR3 length: 16; J gene: TRBJ2-1; D gene: TRBD2; CDR3 protein: CASSPGRGRSYNEQFF; CDR3 DNA: TGTGCCAGCAGCCCCGGGAGGGGGAGGTCCTACAATGAGCAGTTCTTC
V gene: TRBV10-3; clone size: -; CDR3 length: 13; J gene: TRBJ2-7; D gene: TRBD1; CDR3 protein: CAIRDRGTYEQYF; CDR3 DNA: TGTGCCATCAGGGACAGGGGGACCTACGAGCAGTACTTC
V gene: TRBV28; clone size: -; CDR3 length: 16; J gene: TRBJ1-1; D gene: TRBD1; CDR3 protein: CASRATGDRLNTEAFF; CDR3 DNA: TGTGCCAGCAGGGCGACAGGGGACCGACTGAACACTGAAGCTTTCTTT
V gene: TRBV4-1; clone size: -; CDR3 length: 12; J gene: TRBJ2-7; D gene: -; CDR3 protein: CASSQLGYEQYF; CDR3 DNA: TGCGCCAGCAGCCAACTTGGGTACGAGCAGTACTTC
V gene: TRBV6-5; clone size: -; CDR3 length: 15; J gene: TRBJ2-1; D gene: TRBD2; CDR3 protein: CASRVTSGRYNEQFF; CDR3 DNA: TGTGCCAGCAGAGTAACTAGCGGGAGATACAATGAGCAGTTCTTC
V gene: TRBV27; clone size: -; CDR3 length: 13; J gene: TRBJ2-1; D gene: -; CDR3 protein: CASSLSTINEQFF; CDR3 DNA: TGTGCCAGCAGTTTATCGACGATCAATGAGCAGTTCTTC
V gene: TRBV2; clone size: -; CDR3 length: 14; J gene: TRBJ2-7; D gene: TRBD1; CDR3 protein: CASRPGQGRYEQYF; CDR3 DNA: TGTGCCAGCAGACCGGGACAGGGGCGGTACGAGCAGTACTTC
V gene: TRBV2; clone size: -; CDR3 length: 15; J gene: TRBJ2-7; D gene: TRBD2; CDR3 protein: CASRSGAPSRYEQYF; CDR3 DNA: TGTGCCAGCAGAAGCGGGGCACCTTCCCGGTACGAGCAGTACTTC
V gene: TRBV28; clone size: few; CDR3 length: 14; J gene: TRBJ1-1; D gene: TRBD1; CDR3 protein: CASSRDRGFTEAFF; CDR3 DNA: TGTGCCAGCAGTCGGGACAGGGGGTTCACTGAAGCTTTCTTT
V gene: TRBV4-1; clone size: -; CDR3 length: 17; J gene: TRBJ2-1; D gene: -; CDR3 protein: CASSQDASWSSYNEQFF; CDR3 DNA: TGCGCCAGCAGCCAAGATGCCAGCTGGAGCTCCTACAATGAGCAGTTCTTC
V gene: TRBV28; clone size: -; CDR3 length: 14; J gene: TRBJ1-2; D gene: TRBD1; CDR3 protein: CASTRGRPGRGYTF; CDR3 DNA: TGTGCCAGCACTAGGGGGCGACCCGGCCGCGGCTACACCTTC
V gene: TRBV29-1; clone size: -; CDR3 length: 13; J gene: TRBJ2-7; D gene: TRBD2; CDR3 protein: CSVVSRDYYEQYF; CDR3 DNA: TGCAGCGTTGTCTCCAGGGACTACTACGAGCAGTACTTC
V gene: TRBV13; clone size: -; CDR3 length: 18; J gene: TRBJ2-2; D gene: TRBD1; CDR3 protein: CASSSLAIKRGLTGELFF; CDR3 DNA: TGTGCCAGCAGCTCCTTAGCCATAAAGAGGGGGCTCACCGGGGAGCTGTTTTTT
V gene: TRBV7-2; clone size: -; CDR3 length: 18; J gene: TRBJ2-6; D gene: -; CDR3 protein: CASSLWGLTLSGANVLTF; CDR3 DNA: TGTGCCAGCAGCCTTTGGGGTCTGACGCTATCTGGGGCCAACGTCCTGACTTTC
V gene: TRBV5-6; clone size: -; CDR3 length: 13; J gene: TRBJ1-1; D gene: -; CDR3 protein: CASSRDGNTEAFF; CDR3 DNA: TGTGCCAGCAGCAGGGACGGGAACACTGAAGCTTTCTTT
V gene: TRBV29-1; clone size: few; CDR3 length: 16; J gene: TRBJ1-2; D gene: -; CDR3 protein: CSVLPTQGNANYGYTF; CDR3 DNA: TGCAGCGTACTTCCTACACAGGGCAACGCTAACTATGGCTACACCTTC
V gene: TRBV7-2; clone size: -; CDR3 length: 14; J gene: TRBJ2-7; D gene: -; CDR3 protein: CASTFLGGYNEQYF; CDR3 DNA: TGTGCCAGCACCTTCCTTGGGGGTTACAACGAGCAGTACTTC
V gene: TRBV27; clone size: -; CDR3 length: 15; J gene: TRBJ2-7; D gene: TRBD2; CDR3 protein: CASSPGGSASYEQYF; CDR3 DNA: TGTGCCAGCAGTCCGGGGGGTAGCGCTTCCTACGAGCAGTACTTC
V gene: TRBV28; clone size: -; CDR3 length: 14; J gene: TRBJ2-5; D gene: TRBD1; CDR3 protein: CASSKDRVWETQYF; CDR3 DNA: TGTGCCAGCAGTAAAGACAGGGTTTGGGAGACCCAGTACTTC
V gene: TRBV27; clone size: -; CDR3 length: 15; J gene: TRBJ2-7; D gene: -; CDR3 protein: CASSLSPSVSYEQYF; CDR3 DNA: TGTGCCAGCAGTTTATCTCCTAGCGTCTCCTACGAGCAGTACTTC
V gene: TRBV5-6; clone size: many; CDR3 length: 14; J gene: TRBJ1-1; D gene: -; CDR3 protein: CASSFSGESSEAFF; CDR3 DNA: TGTGCCAGCAGCTTTAGCGGGGAATCCTCTGAAGCTTTCTTT
V gene: TRBV4-1; clone size: once; CDR3 length: 15; J gene: TRBJ1-2; D gene: -; CDR3 protein: CASSQALTSNYGYTF; CDR3 DNA: TGCGCCAGCAGCCAAGCACTAACCTCTAACTATGGCTACACCTTC
V gene: TRBV2; clone size: -; CDR3 length: 13; J gene: TRBJ1-3; D gene: -; CDR3 protein: CASRGDSRDTIYF; CDR3 DNA: TGTGCCAGCAGGGGGGACTCAAGGGACACCATATATTTT
V gene: TRBV5-1; clone size: -; CDR3 length: 18; J gene: TRBJ2-1; D gene: TRBD2; CDR3 protein: CASGPSGREERTYNEQFF; CDR3 DNA: TGCGCCAGCGGGCCGAGCGGGAGGGAGGAGCGTACCTACAATGAGCAGTTCTTC